These T cell receptor beta chains were read from a single sample in a study of CD8 T cells in ankylosing spondylitis. MiXCR was run by TCRdb on the 5' RACE reads, yielding one entry per CDR3 protein. The data hold tens of thousands of distinct CDR3 sequences, with 7.2% observed a single time. Sequencing was done on a sample of blood, either unsorted or a sorted T cell fraction (not recorded which). The receptor source for this set is a male donor with ankylosing spondylitis or in good health (not recorded which). The CDR3 runs from the conserved cysteine through the conserved F or W. A D gene is named only where the DNA matches it firmly. Size is stated for part of the rows, as once, few or many counts, or as a class when the clone is expanded.

cdr3_aa	cdr3_nt	v_call	d_call	clone_size	j_call
CASSGRDGAGELFF	TGTGCCAGCAGTGGCCGGGACGGGGCCGGGGAGCTGTTTTTT	TRBV2	.	few	TRBJ2-2
CASSPPQLAHYEQYF	TGTGCCAGCAGTCCCCCTCAGCTAGCTCACTACGAGCAGTACTTC	TRBV28	.	medium-sized	TRBJ2-7
CASSGTGTLGKLFF	TGTGCCAGCAGTGGGACTGGGACCTTGGGAAAACTGTTTTTT	TRBV25-1	.	.	TRBJ1-4
CSARDSRQNTGELFF	TGCAGTGCTAGAGATTCGAGGCAAAACACCGGGGAGCTGTTTTTT	TRBV20-1	.	many	TRBJ2-2
CASSRVTGTDTQYF	TGTGCCAGCAGCCGGGTGACGGGCACAGATACGCAGTATTTT	TRBV5-5	.	many	TRBJ2-3
CASSRGANNQPQHF	TGTGCCAGCAGTAGGGGTGCGAACAATCAGCCCCAGCATTTT	TRBV28	.	many	TRBJ1-5
CSVASYNEQFF	TGCAGCGTTGCGTCCTACAATGAGCAGTTCTTC	TRBV29-1	.	many	TRBJ2-1
CASSYSPGTSGPNEQFF	TGTGCCAGCAGTTACTCACCCGGGACTAGCGGTCCCAATGAGCAGTTCTTC	TRBV6-5	TRBD2	.	TRBJ2-1
CASSKLRLAGVLGNEQFF	TGTGCCAGCAGCAAACTACGCCTAGCGGGAGTATTGGGCAATGAGCAGTTCTTC	TRBV11-2	TRBD2	many	TRBJ2-1
CSITLSGANVLTF	TGCAGCATAACCCTCTCTGGGGCCAACGTCCTGACTTTC	TRBV29-1	.	.	TRBJ2-6
CASSHDGNSPLHF	TGTGCCAGCAGCCATGACGGAAATTCACCCCTCCACTTT	TRBV7-9	.	many	TRBJ1-6
CASSLEVGQGQKYF	TGCGCCAGCAGCTTGGAGGTCGGACAGGGGCAGAAGTATTTT	TRBV5-1	TRBD1	many	TRBJ2-3
CASSYSNPGEAQPQHF	TGTGCCAGCAGTTACTCTAACCCCGGAGAGGCCCAGCCCCAGCATTTT	TRBV6-5	.	many	TRBJ1-5
CASSLTAESPLHF	TGTGCCAGCTCACTCACGGCGGAATCACCCCTCCACTTT	TRBV18	.	many	TRBJ1-6
CASSFNPPDEQFF	TGTGCCAGCAGTTTCAATCCACCCGATGAGCAGTTCTTC	TRBV28	.	.	TRBJ2-1
CSVRGDPGQGMNYGYTF	TGCAGCGTTCGAGGTGACCCGGGACAGGGGATGAACTATGGCTACACCTTC	TRBV29-1	TRBD1	many	TRBJ1-2
CASRDTGGGETGELFF	TGCGCCAGCAGAGATACAGGGGGAGGAGAGACCGGGGAGCTGTTTTTT	TRBV5-1	TRBD1	many	TRBJ2-2
CASSSGQGVPKNIQYF	TGTGCCAGCAGTTCAGGACAGGGGGTTCCCAAAAACATTCAGTACTTC	TRBV27	TRBD1	many	TRBJ2-4
CASSSGGRTDNEQFF	TGCGCCAGCAGCTCGGGCGGGAGAACCGACAATGAGCAGTTCTTC	TRBV5-1	TRBD2	many	TRBJ2-1
CASSLSGQETQYF	TGTGCCAGCAGCTTATCGGGCCAAGAGACCCAGTACTTC	TRBV7-2	.	few	TRBJ2-5